These 11 T cell receptor beta chains were all obtained from the same sample, sequenced in a study of shared clonotypes between healthy human individuals. Assay: immunoSEQ multiplex PCR; the TCRdb copy retains only in-frame clones and omits some. Among roughly 2.5 million clones listed, approximately 92% were seen once. Sequenced material: naive CD4+ T cells sorted from blood. The subset was: CD45RA+ positively selected. These receptors were taken from a man aged 18 to 29 in good health.

The chain has TRBV4-1 and TRBJ2-7, with 9 bases fitting TRBD2. Trimming removed 1 base from V and 0 bases from J; junction bases left unmatched: 4. Germline CDR1 and CDR2: MGHRA and YSYEKL. The CDR3 has 16 residues. The CDR3: CASSQGSGRFSYEQYF. Written as DNA, the CDR3 is TGCGCCAGCAGCCAAGGGAGCGGGAGGTTCTCCTACGAGCAGTACTTC.

This chain connects TRBV2 to TRBJ1-6, with D maybe TRBD1 (6 bases). Germline CDR1 SNHLY, CDR2 FYNNEI. The CDR3 is 14 residues long. Trimming took 7 bases from V and 12 from J, leaving 19 bases between them. DNA for the CDR3: TGTGCCAGCAATTCCGGGGGCCATCGCGTACCCCTCCACTTT. Encoded protein: CASNSGGHRVPLHF.

The V gene is TRBV10-3, the J gene TRBJ1-5; no clear D gene. Looked up from germline, CDR1 is ENHRY and CDR2 is SYGVKD. The germline V and J ends were trimmed by 7 bases and 6 bases, with 13 bases remaining between them. The CDR3 runs 13 residues. CDR3 residues: CAITPQEGQPQHF. The CDR3 nucleotides are TGTGCCATCACCCCCCAGGAGGGTCAGCCCCAGCATTTT.

The V gene is TRBV18, the J gene TRBJ1-3; TRBD1 agrees at 7 bases. Germline lookup yields CDR1 KGHSH and CDR2 LQKENI. There are 16 residues in the CDR3. Germline trimming cut 3 bases from V and 1 base from J; bases unmatched to any gene: 6. CDR3 DNA sequence: TGTGCCAGCTCACCGTATGCGGGACAGTCTGGAAACACCATATATTTT. This translates into CASSPYAGQSGNTIYF.

This clone turned up a few times. The sample carries other DNA sequences with the same CDR3. The chain combines TRBV5-1 with TRBJ1-1; a possible D gene is TRBD1 (5 bases). Germline CDR1 and CDR2: SGHRS and YFSETQ. The CDR3 is 14 amino acids. With 0 bases removed from V and 1 base from J, the gap between germline ends came to 7 bases. The CDR3: CASSLGGENTEAFF. The DNA of the CDR3 is TGCGCCAGCAGCTTGGGAGGGGAGAACACTGAAGCTTTCTTT. The whole variable domain, filled in from reference TRBV5-1 and TRBJ1-1, reads KAGVTQTPRYLIKTRGQQVTLSCSPISGHRSVSWYQQTPGQGLQFLFEYFSETQRNKGNFPGRFSGRQFSNSRSEMNVSTLELGDSALYLCASSLGGENTEAFFGQGTRLTVV.

The chain uses TRBV2 and TRBJ1-1, with 7 bases aligning to TRBD1. After removal of 4 bases from V and 1 base from J, the junction contained 3 bases not matched to a gene. The CDR3 totals 14 residues. Germline CDR1 reads SNHLY; CDR2 reads FYNNEI. The CDR3 coding sequence is TGTGCCAGCAGTGGACAGGGATGGAACACTGAAGCTTTCTTT. This encodes CASSGQGWNTEAFF.

This chain links TRBV14 with TRBJ2-1; no clear D gene. This CDR3 has 11 residues. The V and J ends lost 3 bases and 7 bases respectively, with 4 bases between them. CDR1 is SGHDN and CDR2 is FVKESK in the germline V gene. The CDR3 coding sequence is TGTGCCAGCAGCCAGATTAATGAGCAGTTCTTC. Protein: CASSQINEQFF.

The genes are TRBV25-1 and TRBJ1-6, with 8 bases aligning to TRBD1. Germline V gives CDR1 MGHDK, CDR2 SYGVNS. CDR3 length equals 16 residues. Unmatched junction bases numbered 6, after V lost 2 bases and J lost 6 bases. The CDR3 protein is CASSEQGASRNSPLHF. The CDR3 nucleotides read TGTGCCAGCAGTGAACAGGGGGCATCACGTAATTCACCCCTCCACTTT.

This sequence joins TRBV18 and TRBJ1-2, with 7 bases that match TRBD1. CDR1 and CDR2 (germline): KGHSH, LQKENI. V was pared by 6 bases and J by 5 bases, with 9 bases of the junction left unmatched. The CDR3 loop spans 14 amino acids. This CDR3 is CASSAGRDSYGYTF. DNA for the CDR3: TGTGCCAGCTCCGCAGGGAGGGACAGTTATGGCTACACCTTC.

The chain recombines TRBV9 with TRBJ2-3; 9 nucleotides agree with TRBD1. V was pared by 4 bases and J by 4 bases, with 10 bases of the junction left unmatched. The CDR3 is 16 residues long. Per the germline V gene, CDR1 is SGDLS and CDR2 is YYNGEE. The CDR3 region has the DNA TGTGCCAGCAGCTCATGGACAGGGGATACGGCAGATACGCAGTATTTT. It specifies CASSSWTGDTADTQYF.

The chain joins TRBV20-1 to TRBJ2-1; tentative D call: TRBD2 (6 bases). Germline lookup yields CDR1 DFQATT and CDR2 SNEGSKA (reference sequence). The length of the CDR3 is 11 residues. V was pared by 5 bases and J by 8 bases, with 10 bases between. The CDR3 sequence is CSAQTRDEQFF. The CDR3 region has the DNA TGCAGTGCTCAGACTAGAGATGAGCAGTTCTTC.